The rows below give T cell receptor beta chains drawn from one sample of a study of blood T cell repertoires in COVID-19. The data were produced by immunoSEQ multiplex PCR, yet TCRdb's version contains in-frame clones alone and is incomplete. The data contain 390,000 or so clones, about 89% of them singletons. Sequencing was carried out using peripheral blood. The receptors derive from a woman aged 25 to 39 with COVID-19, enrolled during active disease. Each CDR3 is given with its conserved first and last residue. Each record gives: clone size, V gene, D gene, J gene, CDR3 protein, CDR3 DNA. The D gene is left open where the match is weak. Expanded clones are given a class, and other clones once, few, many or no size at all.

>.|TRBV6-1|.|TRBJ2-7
CASSEILGGTTYEQYF
TGTGCCAGCAGTGAAATCCTGGGAGGTACCACCTACGAGCAGTACTTC
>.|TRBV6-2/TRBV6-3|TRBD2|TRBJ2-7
CASSYTSGSSYEQYF
TGTGCCAGCAGTTACACTAGCGGGAGCTCCTACGAGCAGTACTTC
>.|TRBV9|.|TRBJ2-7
CASSVGPFSYEQYF
TGTGCCAGCAGCGTAGGTCCCTTCTCCTACGAGCAGTACTTC
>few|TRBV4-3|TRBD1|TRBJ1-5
CASSFDRGPNQPQHF
TGCGCCAGCAGCTTCGACAGGGGGCCCAATCAGCCCCAGCATTTT
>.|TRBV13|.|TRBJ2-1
CASSLRPWGDNEQFF
TGTGCCAGCAGCTTACGGCCTTGGGGGGACAATGAGCAGTTCTTC
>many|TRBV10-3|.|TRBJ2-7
CAISGSSYEQYF
TGTGCCATATCCGGGAGCTCCTACGAGCAGTACTTC
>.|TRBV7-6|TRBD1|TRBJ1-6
CASSKETGALHF
TGTGCCAGCAGCAAGGAAACAGGGGCCCTCCACTTT
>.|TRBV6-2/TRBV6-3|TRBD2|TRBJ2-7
CASSSKAGGSYEQYF
TGTGCCAGCAGTTCAAAAGCGGGAGGGTCCTACGAGCAGTACTTC
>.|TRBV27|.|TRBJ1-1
CASSLIPLMNTEAFF
TGTGCCAGCAGTTTAATCCCTCTTATGAACACTGAAGCTTTCTTT
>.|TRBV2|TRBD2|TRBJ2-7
CASRLATSERYEQYF
TGTGCCAGCAGACTAGCGACTAGCGAGAGGTACGAGCAGTACTTC
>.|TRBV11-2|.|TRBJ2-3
CASSPTGDTQYF
TGTGCCAGCAGCCCGACGGGAGATACGCAGTATTTT
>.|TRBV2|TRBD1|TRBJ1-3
CASRVSQGAGGNTIYF
TGTGCCAGCAGAGTCTCACAGGGGGCAGGGGGAAACACCATATATTTT
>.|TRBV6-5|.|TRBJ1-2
CASSPFRGPNYGYTF
TGTGCCAGCAGTCCGTTCAGGGGCCCTAACTATGGCTACACCTTC
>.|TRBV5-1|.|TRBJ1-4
CASSLAWAANEKLFF
TGCGCCAGCAGCTTGGCCTGGGCAGCTAATGAAAAACTGTTTTTT
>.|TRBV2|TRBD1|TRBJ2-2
CASSRGTGRNTGELFF
TGTGCCAGCAGTCGCGGGACAGGGAGAAACACCGGGGAGCTGTTTTTT
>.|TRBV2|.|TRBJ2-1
CASSDSPTLGDEQFF
TGTGCCAGCAGTGATAGCCCTACCCTCGGGGATGAGCAGTTCTTC
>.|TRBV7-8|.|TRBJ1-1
CASSRHGTEAFF
TGTGCCAGCAGCCGACACGGGACTGAAGCTTTCTTT
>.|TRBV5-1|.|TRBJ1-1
CASSFMPGLATEAFF
TGCGCCAGCAGCTTTATGCCAGGGTTGGCCACTGAAGCTTTCTTT
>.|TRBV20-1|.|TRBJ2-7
CSASLGYEQYF
TGCAGTGCTAGTCTCGGCTACGAGCAGTACTTC
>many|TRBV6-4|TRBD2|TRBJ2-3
CASSPEVAGGTDTQYF
TGTGCCAGCAGCCCCGAGGTAGCGGGAGGTACAGATACGCAGTATTTT
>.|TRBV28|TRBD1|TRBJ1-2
CASRSPAGGTNYGYTF
TGTGCCAGCAGATCCCCTGCAGGGGGTACTAACTATGGCTACACCTTC
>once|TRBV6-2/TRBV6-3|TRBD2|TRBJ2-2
CASRPSGNTGELFF
TGTGCCAGCAGACCTAGCGGGAACACCGGGGAGCTGTTTTTT
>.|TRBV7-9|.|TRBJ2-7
CASSLGQEQPSYEQYF
TGTGCCAGCAGCTTAGGACAGGAGCAACCCTCCTACGAGCAGTACTTC
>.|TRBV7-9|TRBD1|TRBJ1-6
CASTPGQSNSPLHF
TGTGCCAGCACCCCGGGACAGAGTAATTCACCCCTCCACTTT
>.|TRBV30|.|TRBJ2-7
CAWSTYGGSSYEQYF
TGTGCCTGGAGTACTTACGGGGGAAGCTCCTACGAGCAGTACTTC